This TCR beta chain emerged from a study of OX40 agonist ivuxolimab in advanced cancers. Study details: Dose-escalation cases comprised hepatocellular carcinoma, melanoma, renal cell or head and neck cancer. Having had anti-PD-1, anti-PD-L1 or anti-CTLA-4 therapy before was allowed, and roughly 40% had some.

The germline V gene has CDR1 MNHEY and CDR2 SMNVEV (reference sequence). Trimming removed 5 bases from V and 6 bases from J, with 12 bases in between. The CDR3 extends over 13 amino acids. With autoimmune disease history or systemic immunosuppression, patients were excluded. Profiled with immunoSEQ multiplex PCR; TCRdb holds only in-frame clones, not every one. The data hold 25,000 to 30,000 clones, with around 85% observed a single time. This chain uses TRBV27 with TRBJ2-3, with D tentatively TRBD2 (6 bases). Sequenced material: CD4+ or CD8+ T cells sorted from blood, taken in a trial of the OX40 agonist ivuxolimab. The receptor's source is an adult with an advanced solid tumor such as melanoma, head and neck, liver or kidney cancer. The CDR3 loop is CASSATTSDTQYF. The CDR3, as DNA: TGTGCCAGCAGTGCTACGACTAGTGATACGCAGTATTTT.